A selection of T cell receptor beta chains follows, all from one sample in a study of T cell changes during pregnancy in multiple sclerosis. Clones were sequenced by immunoSEQ multiplex PCR, and TCRdb holds only the in-frame ones, with some missing. The data show 25,000 to 40,000 clones, 89% seen once. This sample comprised CD8+ T cells from peripheral blood mononuclear cells, obtained in the third trimester of pregnancy. These receptors were obtained from a female donor with multiple sclerosis, enrolled in a pregnancy study. The CDR3 runs from the conserved cysteine through the conserved F or W.

V gene	CDR3 protein
TRBV7-3	CASSSPPRDRDNEKLFF
TRBV27	CASSLGAGTEQYF
TRBV9	CASSVALQAPGANVLTF
TRBV6-1	CASSERTSSTDTQYF
TRBV5-6	CASSLSHSYNEQFF
TRBV2	CASRGGVQYF
TRBV2	CASSGLSSYEQYF
TRBV9	CASSVGQFPYGYTF
TRBV9	CASSSLGQSEQYF
TRBV6-1	CASSASSGGSDTQYF
TRBV2	CASLRNTGELFF
TRBV2	CASRDRARLYF
TRBV5-1	CASRRGTGELFF
TRBV4-2	CASSQEDGSLYEQYF
TRBV5-1	CALVAPCEQYF
TRBV28	CASSPGLAGGELFF
TRBV28	CASSFATVLDGYTF
TRBV5-1	CASKDRADGYTF
TRBV6-1	CASSEKWGGYTEAFF
TRBV5-6	CASSLERGGPETQYF